A selection of T cell receptor beta chains follows, all from one sample in a study of shared clonotypes between healthy human individuals. This table comes from immunoSEQ multiplex PCR, and its TCRdb copy is limited to in-frame clones, with some not included. The sample includes approximately 600,000 clones, approximately 95% of them seen just once. Source material: naive CD8+ T cells sorted from blood. The receptors were sampled from a woman in her 30s in good health. The CDR3 runs from the conserved cysteine through the conserved F or W. A D gene is named only where the DNA matches it firmly.

13,TRBJ2-7,TRBV4-1,-,CASSQQQGYEQYF
17,TRBJ2-1,TRBV7-9,-,CASSGVIRPSLHNEQFF
14,TRBJ2-3,TRBV27,-,CASSFPSSTDTQYF
13,TRBJ1-2,TRBV27,-,CASSLGTGSGYTF
13,TRBJ1-2,TRBV7-6,-,CASSSDRSDGYTF
13,TRBJ2-3,TRBV28,-,CASSLSSTDTQYF
12,TRBJ2-7,TRBV10-3,-,CAISESELEQYF
15,TRBJ2-1,TRBV28,-,CASSFSTGNYNEQFF
13,TRBJ2-7,TRBV5-6,-,CASSPSDTYEQYF
18,-,TRBV15,TRBD2,CATSSRQLSGTWSYEQYF
13,TRBJ2-5,TRBV5-6,-,CASSSGSTETQYF
11,-,TRBV7-9,-,CASSLGPEQYF
18,TRBJ2-2,TRBV7-9,TRBD2,CASSPRTSGRGNTGELFF
15,TRBJ1-2,TRBV19,-,CASSIVGTANYGYTF
15,TRBJ1-2,TRBV16,-,CASSQSPDIVRGYTF
17,TRBJ2-3,TRBV11-2,-,CASSSTLTGLSTDTQYF
14,TRBJ2-1,TRBV27,-,CASSSAGTYNEQFF
14,TRBJ2-3,TRBV11-2,TRBD1,CASSFGQGTDTQYF
15,TRBJ2-1,TRBV7-9,-,CASSTTLSSYNEQFF
11,TRBJ1-4,TRBV28,-,CASSFNEKLFF
14,TRBJ2-7,TRBV27,-,CASSLSGQRYEQYF
15,TRBJ2-7,TRBV14,TRBD2,CASSQGSAGDYEQYF
12,TRBJ2-5,TRBV13,-,CASSSGDWDQYF
15,TRBJ1-1,TRBV29-1,-,CSVVGRVKGNTEAFF
14,TRBJ2-7,TRBV28,TRBD1,CASSLWDRGREQYF
14,TRBJ2-5,TRBV28,TRBD2,CASSSIAGRETQYF
17,TRBJ1-6,TRBV7-8,-,CASSLGGMYLYNSPLHF
14,TRBJ2-1,TRBV25-1,TRBD1,CASSADRGWNEQFF
16,TRBJ2-7,TRBV9,-,CASSLDPSSLSREQYF
12,TRBJ1-5,TRBV5-6,-,CASSGGNQPQHF
14,TRBJ2-3,TRBV10-1,TRBD1,CASAAGGRTDTQYF
13,TRBJ2-5,TRBV28,-,CASSQKSPGEQYF
15,TRBJ2-7,TRBV28,TRBD1,CASSLGQARTYEQYF
12,TRBJ1-1,TRBV27,-,CASTGFGTEAFF
12,TRBJ2-5,TRBV27,-,CASSLRGETQYF
13,TRBJ2-7,TRBV29-1,TRBD1,CSAELTGRYEQYF
18,TRBJ2-3,TRBV11-2,-,CASSLDGRARGNTDTQYF
15,TRBJ1-5,TRBV27,-,CASSPRGYSNQPQHF